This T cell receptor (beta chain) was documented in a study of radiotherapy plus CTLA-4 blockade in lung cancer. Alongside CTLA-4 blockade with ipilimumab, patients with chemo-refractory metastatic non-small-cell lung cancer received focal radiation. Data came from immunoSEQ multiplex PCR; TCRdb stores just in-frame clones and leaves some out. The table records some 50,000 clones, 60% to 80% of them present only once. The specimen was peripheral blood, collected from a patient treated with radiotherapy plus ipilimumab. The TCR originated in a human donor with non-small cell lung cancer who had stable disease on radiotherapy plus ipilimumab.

The CDR3 DNA follows: TGTGCCAGCAGTGGGGACAGCTATGGCTACACCTTC. As protein: CASSGDSYGYTF. The rearrangement links TRBV2 to TRBJ1-2; 7 bases match TRBD1. Unmatched junction bases numbered 0, after V lost 4 bases and J lost 4 bases. This CDR3 comprises 12 residues. Looked up from germline, CDR1 is SNHLY and CDR2 is FYNNEI.